Shown below are 9 T cell receptor beta chains from a single sample sequenced in a study of regulatory T cells in long-lasting Graves disease. Sequencing libraries for TCR beta were prepared with iRepertoire HTBI primers and Arm-PCR of CDR3 regions. TCRdb reprocessed the multiplex PCR reads via MiXCR and lists one record per CDR3 protein. The sample records 400,000 to 600,000 distinct CDR3 sequences, about 22% being singletons. Time point defined: persistent/refractory GD, antithyroid drugs over 5 years with positive TRAb. RNA from PBMCs was the source of the TCR library. This sample comprised peripheral blood mononuclear cells (PBMCs), obtained when the disease was refractory, from a patient treated with antithyroid drugs. Every receptor here comes from a female donor with Graves disease.

Comment on this clonotype: A much larger clone sits a single nucleotide away, making a read error possible. V is TRBV6-1 and J is TRBJ2-5; no clear D. The CDR3 consists of 12 residues. Germline V gene lookup returns CDR1 MNHNS and CDR2 SASEGT. This CDR3 is CASRASQETQHF. DNA of the CDR3: TGTGCCAGCCGGGCTTCCCAAGAGACCCAGCACTTC.

This clonotype was seen at least ten times. V usage is TRBV2 and J usage is TRBJ1-1; 10 nucleotides align to TRBD1. Germline V gene lookup returns CDR1 SNHLY and CDR2 FYNNEI. This CDR3 is built from 14 residues. J gave up 4 bases and V 6 bases, and 5 bases lay outside the gene matches. The CDR3 region is CASRARDRGTEAFF. CDR3 sequence (DNA): TGTGCCAGCAGGGCGCGGGACAGGGGCACTGAAGCTTTCTTT.

The chain combines TRBV5-1 with TRBJ1-2; TRBD1 might be the D (6 bases). This CDR3 contains 15 residues. V was trimmed by 4 bases and J by 6 bases, leaving 19 bases between them. CDR1 and CDR2 (germline): SGHRS, YFSETQ. The CDR3 loop is CASSPGEGHGNGYTF. In DNA, the CDR3 is TGCGCCAGCAGCCCAGGGGAGGGGCACGGTAATGGCTACACCTTC.

There are many counts of this clonotype. The rearrangement joins TRBV20-1 to TRBJ1-5; 10 bases fit TRBD1. The length of the CDR3 is 15 residues. Germline V gene lookup returns CDR1 DFQATT and CDR2 SNEGSKA (reference sequence). V shed 3 bases and J 6 bases; nucleotides not matched to a gene: 8. CDR3 coding DNA: TGCAGTGCTAGCGGGGGACAGGGGTTCGCTCAGCCCCAGCATTTT. Its translation is CSASGGQGFAQPQHF.

This clonotype was observed many times. The chain joins TRBV14 to TRBJ1-2; D gene uncertain. The CDR3 loop spans 12 amino acids. Germline loops: CDR1 SGHDN, CDR2 FVKESK. V lost 4 bases, J lost 2 bases, and 5 bases lay in between. The CDR3 here is CASSRPNYGYTF. The CDR3 DNA reads as TGTGCCAGCAGCCGGCCCAACTATGGCTACACCTTC.

This clonotype was counted many times. The J gene is TRBJ1-1, the V gene TRBV9; D is possibly TRBD1 (6 bases). The CDR3 totals 13 residues. The V gene's germline CDR1 is SGDLS and CDR2 YYNGEE. Between the trimmed V and J ends, which lost 4 bases and 5 bases, there was a span of 12 bases. The CDR3 spells CASSFQGQTEAFF. Here the CDR3 DNA reads TGTGCCAGCAGCTTTCAGGGGCAGACTGAAGCTTTCTTT.

This clonotype was recorded a few times. The chain couples TRBV13 to TRBJ1-4; TRBD1 might be the D (5 bases). Deletions cut 5 bases from V and 8 bases from J, with 15 bases between. Germline CDR1 reads PRHDT; CDR2 reads FYEKMQ (reference sequence). CDR3 size: 14 residues. The CDR3 nucleotides read TGTGCCAGCAGCCATACCAGGGAGGACGAAAAACTGTTTTTT. This codes for CASSHTREDEKLFF.

This clonotype was detected only a few times. This may stem from a read error, because a much larger clone lies one nucleotide away. CDR3 residues: CAGRPGTGDNQPQHF. DNA of the CDR3: TGTGCCGGCAGGCCCGGGACAGGGGACAATCAGCCCCAGCATTTT. The chain recombines TRBV2 with TRBJ1-5, with TRBD1 identical over 10 bases. In germline, CDR1 is SNHLY, CDR2 FYNNEI. The CDR3 extends over 15 amino acids.

This clonotype showed up many times. The chain combines TRBV28 with TRBJ2-5, with 7 nucleotides matching TRBD1. The CDR3 totals 14 residues. J gave up 2 bases and V 1 base, and 1 base lay outside the gene matches. CDR1 is MDHEN, CDR2 SYDVKM, per germline. CDR3 DNA: TGTGCCAGCAGTTTATTGGGACAGCAAGAGACCCAGTACTTC. Its translation: CASSLLGQQETQYF.